Presented here are 30 T cell receptor beta chains from one specimen sequenced in a study of blood T cells in healthy people across ages. Combining a sample-barcoded 5' primer with a J-beta primer mix, a second PCR ran for about 7 to 12 cycles. TCRdb re-called the 5' RACE reads through MiXCR, storing one row per CDR3 protein. The sample has 1.5 million to 2 million distinct CDR3 sequences; 28% are singletons. Sequencing input: blood. The receptors come from a woman aged 25 to 39 in good health.

Only a few counts were recorded for this clonotype. V usage is TRBV29-1 and J usage is TRBJ1-2; D is undetermined. Germline loops: CDR1 SQVTM, CDR2 ANQGSEA. The CDR3 runs to 14 residues. V dropped 5 bases and J dropped 5 bases, with 18 bases sitting between them. The CDR3: CSVFLAADGYGYTF. In DNA form, the CDR3 reads TGCAGCGTTTTTTTAGCGGCGGACGGGTATGGCTACACCTTC.

This clonotype was found a few times. The CDR3 reads CASSLIAKNIQYF. CDR3 DNA sequence: TGTGCCAGCAGCTTAATAGCCAAAAACATTCAGTACTTC. The rearrangement joins TRBV5-5 to TRBJ2-4, with D hard to call. This CDR3 is 13 amino acids long. Germline values: CDR1 SGHKS, CDR2 YYEKEE (reference sequence). V was cut by 2 bases and J by 0 bases, with 3 bases left in between.

The rearrangement links TRBV29-1 to TRBJ1-4, with D perhaps TRBD1 (5 bases). The CDR3 is 14 amino acids. Germline V lookup: CDR1 SQVTM, CDR2 ANQGSEA. The ends were cut back, 7 bases at V and 3 bases at J, with 15 bases in the middle. The CDR3 nucleotides are TGCAGCGCCTGGCCAGGGTTCGCTAATGAAAAACTGTTTTTT. Its translation: CSAWPGFANEKLFF.

With respect to this clonotype: A much larger clonotype is one base distant, so this may be a read error. The chain is built from TRBV7-3 and TRBJ2-1; TRBD2 agrees at 15 bases. The V segment lost 6 bases and the J segment 5 bases; nucleotides outside the gene matches: 17. The CDR3 consists of 20 residues. Germline loops: CDR1 SGHTA, CDR2 FQGTGA. In DNA, the CDR3 is TGTGCCAGCAGTGGCAGGGAGAGGACTAGCGGGGGGGCGGCCCACAATGAGCAGTTCTTC. Residues: CASSGRERTSGGAAHNEQFF.

This clonotype was recorded at least ten times. The genes are TRBV5-5 and TRBJ2-7, with a possible D match to TRBD2 (5 bases). Per germline, CDR1 SGHKS and CDR2 YYEKEE (reference sequence). There are 16 residues in the CDR3. Trimming left V 4 bases short and J 0 bases short, with 17 bases between. The CDR3 is CASSPRRSDPSYEQYF. DNA for the CDR3: TGTGCCAGCAGCCCCCGGAGGTCCGACCCCTCCTACGAGCAGTACTTC.

On this clonotype: At one boundary the junction diverges from the germline segment, which might be a read error. This sequence joins TRBV2 and TRBJ2-1; D is perhaps TRBD1 (6 bases). The CDR3 consists of 16 residues. Germline values: CDR1 SNHLY, CDR2 FYNNEI. As DNA, the CDR3 is TGTGTCAGCAGTGAAGTTACAGGGTACTTTTCCCTTGAGCAGTTCTTC. This codes for CVSSEVTGYFSLEQFF.

The chain uses TRBV14 and TRBJ2-5; 9 positions agree with TRBD2. The CDR3 is made up of 15 amino acids. Germline values: CDR1 SGHDN, CDR2 FVKESK. The V segment lost 4 bases and the J segment 4 bases; nucleotides outside the gene matches: 7. This chain's CDR3 is CASSPIAGAGETQYF. In nucleotides, the CDR3 is TGTGCCAGCAGCCCCATAGCGGGGGCTGGAGAGACCCAGTACTTC.

Worth noting for this clonotype: This could be a read error, since a much larger clone is one nucleotide away. The chain has TRBV4-1 and TRBJ2-3; the match to TRBD1 covers 7 bases. There are 11 residues in the CDR3. The ends lost 4 bases at V and 14 bases at J; junction bases unmatched: 6. Germline CDR1 reads MGHRA; CDR2 reads YSYEKL. The CDR3 DNA reads TGCGCCAGCAGCCCAGGGGACAGACTGTATTTT. Its translation is CASSPGDRLYF.

The chain recombines TRBV20-1 with TRBJ1-5; D uncertain. CDR3 length: 13 residues. V gave up 0 bases and J gave up 5 bases, with 8 bases separating them. Germline V gene data show CDR1 as DFQATT and CDR2 as SNEGSKA (reference sequence). The CDR3 loop reads CSARDPGDQPQHF. For the CDR3, the DNA is TGCAGTGCTAGAGATCCCGGGGATCAGCCCCAGCATTTT.

The chain recombines TRBV11-2 with TRBJ2-1; D unclear. Germline V gives CDR1 SGHAT, CDR2 FQNNGV. The V end was cut by 0 bases, the J end by 9 bases, with 3 bases between. The CDR3 consists of 11 residues. CDR3: CASSLEFEQFF. Here the CDR3 DNA reads TGTGCCAGCAGCTTAGAGTTTGAGCAGTTCTTC.

This clonotype appeared a few times. The chain employs TRBV20-1 and TRBJ2-7; either TRBD1 or TRBD2 may fit D (6 bases each). This CDR3 has 13 amino acids. Germline assignment: CDR1 DFQATT and CDR2 SNEGSKA (reference sequence). V was shortened by 6 bases and J by 4 bases, with 16 bases between the two germline ends. The CDR3: CSAIHGGRYEQYF. The CDR3 region has the DNA TGCAGTGCCATCCACGGGGGCAGGTACGAGCAGTACTTC.

This clonotype has at least ten counts. The CDR3 loop reads CASSRLPRTGRGETQYF. CDR3 coding DNA: TGTGCCAGCTCACGGCTACCCCGGACAGGGAGGGGAGAGACCCAGTACTTC. The chain couples TRBV18 to TRBJ2-5; D possibly corresponds to TRBD1 (8 bases). This CDR3 comprises 17 residues. V lost 4 bases, J lost 4 bases, and 22 bases lay in between. Germline loops: CDR1 KGHSH, CDR2 LQKENI. The entire variable domain, with the rest obtained from reference TRBV18 and TRBJ2-5, is as follows: NAGVMQNPRHLVRRRGQEARLRCSPMKGHSHVYWYRQLPEEGLKFMVYLQKENIIDESGMPKERFSAEFPKEGPSILRIQQVVRGDSAAYFCASSRLPRTGRGETQYFGPGTRLLVL.

This clonotype has a handful of counts. The junction departs from germline at one end; a sequencing error may be responsible. V is TRBV5-1 and J is TRBJ2-5, with D possibly matching TRBD1 (6 bases). The CDR3 is made up of 13 amino acids. The germline gives CDR1 SGHRS, CDR2 YFSETQ. Written as DNA, the CDR3 is TGCGCCAGCAGCTTGGGGGGGCAAGAGACCCGGTACTTC. Residues: CASSLGGQETRYF.

V and J are TRBV9 and TRBJ2-1, with D hard to call. Germline loops: CDR1 SGDLS, CDR2 YYNGEE. V was pared by 4 bases and J by 5 bases, with 10 bases between. The CDR3 consists of 13 residues. The CDR3 coding sequence is TGTGCCAGCAGCCTATCGGACCACAATGAGCAGTTCTTC. This gives the protein CASSLSDHNEQFF.

The rearrangement uses TRBV5-1 and TRBJ2-1; 7 bases fit TRBD2. CDR1 is SGHRS and CDR2 is YFSETQ in the germline V gene. This CDR3 comprises 14 residues. With V trimmed by 4 bases and J by 5 bases, 6 bases remained unmatched. CDR3 nucleotides: TGCGCCAGCAGCCCATGGGGGGGTGACAATGAGCAGTTCTTC. It specifies CASSPWGGDNEQFF.

This chain uses TRBV15 with TRBJ2-1, with D uncertain. This CDR3 is 12 amino acids long. Germline loops: CDR1 LNHNV, CDR2 YYDKDF (reference sequence). V lost 4 bases and J 13 bases, leaving 14 bases between the germline ends. CDR3 sequence: CATSTYKDTQFF. CDR3 coding DNA: TGTGCCACCAGCACTTACAAGGATACCCAGTTCTTC.

This clonotype was seen only a few times. A far larger clone is only one base removed, so a read error is likely. This chain uses TRBV7-9 with TRBJ2-3; D may be TRBD2 (7 bases). Germline V gives CDR1 SEHNR, CDR2 FQNEAQ (reference sequence). The CDR3 is 14 residues long. CDR3 in amino acids: CASSLGGGTYTQYF. The CDR3 nucleotides are TGTGCCAGCAGCTTAGGCGGGGGCACATATACGCAGTATTTT.

The V gene is TRBV27, the J gene TRBJ2-7; 9 bases fit TRBD2. J was trimmed by 5 bases and V by 1 base; bases with no gene match: 9. In germline, CDR1 is MNHEY, CDR2 SMNVEV (reference sequence). CDR3 length: 16 amino acids. CDR3 sequence: CASSLYGGRASHEQYF. CDR3 bases: TGTGCCAGCAGTTTATACGGCGGGAGGGCCTCTCACGAGCAGTACTTC.

This clonotype was found many times. V usage is TRBV7-3 and J usage is TRBJ2-5; the D call may be TRBD1 or TRBD2 (6 bases each). Germline loops: CDR1 SGHTA, CDR2 FQGTGA. This CDR3 contains 13 residues. The ends were cut back, 5 bases at V and 3 bases at J, with 10 bases in the middle. The CDR3 DNA sequence: TGTGCCAGCAGCCGGGGGCCGGAAGAGACCCAGTACTTC. Translating gives CASSRGPEETQYF.

The rearrangement links TRBV20-1 to TRBJ1-5; D may be TRBD1 (5 bases). The germline V gene has CDR1 DFQATT and CDR2 SNEGSKA (reference sequence). The CDR3 is 14 amino acids. V was clipped by 3 bases and J by 0 bases, with 9 bases between them. The CDR3 nucleotides are TGCAGTGCTAGGGGGGGGACTAGCAATCAGCCCCAGCATTTT. Residues: CSARGGTSNQPQHF.

This clonotype was seen at least ten times. The chain combines TRBV29-1 with TRBJ1-5; D unclear. The V gene lost 6 bases and the J gene lost 5 bases, with 11 bases spanning the gap. Germline CDR1 SQVTM, CDR2 ANQGSEA. The CDR3 covers 12 residues. CDR3 protein: CSVADLDQPQHF. DNA for the CDR3: TGCAGCGTGGCCGATCTGGATCAGCCCCAGCATTTT.

The chain employs TRBV5-1 and TRBJ2-5; no reliable D call. Germline values: CDR1 SGHRS, CDR2 YFSETQ. Between the trimmed V and J ends, which lost 3 bases and 11 bases, there was a span of 14 bases. The CDR3 is 12 residues long. CDR3 DNA sequence: TGCGCCAGCAGCTCGGACCCCTACCAGCAGTACTTC. It encodes CASSSDPYQQYF. The full variable domain, its missing parts supplied by reference TRBV5-1 and TRBJ2-5, is KAGVTQTPRYLIKTRGQQVTLSCSPISGHRSVSWYQQTPGQGLQFLFEYFSETQRNKGNFPGRFSGRQFSNSRSEMNVSTLELGDSALYLCASSSDPYQQYFGPGTRLLVL.

The chain employs TRBV4-1 and TRBJ2-1; TRBD2 matches at 10 bases. From germline, CDR1 is MGHRA and CDR2 YSYEKL. The CDR3 is 16 residues long. V dropped 0 bases and J dropped 6; count of bases not matched to a gene: 5. CDR3 in DNA: TGCGCCAGCAGCCAAGAGCCTAGCGGGGGCCTCAATGAGCAGTTCTTC. It codes for CASSQEPSGGLNEQFF.

A word on this clonotype: An end of the junction differs from the germline gene, which may be a read error. The V gene is TRBV19, the J gene TRBJ2-1, with D perhaps matching TRBD1 (6 bases). The CDR3 has 15 amino acids. Germline V gene lookup returns CDR1 LNHDA and CDR2 SQIVND (reference sequence). CDR3 DNA: TGTGCCAGTAGTATCGGGACACCCTCCGACAATGGGCAGTTCTTC. Encoded protein: CASSIGTPSDNGQFF.

J is TRBJ1-4 and V is TRBV7-2, with D tentatively TRBD1 (5 bases). The V end lost 5 bases, the J end lost 0 bases, and 10 bases lay between the germline ends. This CDR3 contains 15 residues. Germline V gene data show CDR1 as SGHTA and CDR2 as FQGNSA. The CDR3 sequence: CASSLRTSTNEKLFF. The CDR3 coding sequence is TGTGCCAGCAGCCTACGGACATCAACTAATGAAAAACTGTTTTTT.

The rearrangement uses TRBV7-2 and TRBJ2-1; D remains ambiguous. This CDR3 contains 15 residues. V was clipped by 7 bases and J by 0 bases, with 13 bases between them. Per the germline V gene, CDR1 is SGHTA and CDR2 is FQGNSA. Here the CDR3 DNA reads TGTGCCAGCACCCTAGGGATCAGCTCCTACAATGAGCAGTTCTTC. Its translation: CASTLGISSYNEQFF.

In this sample, this clonotype turned up many times. The CDR3 DNA sequence: TGCAGCGTTGAATCAGCCTACGAGCAGTACTTC. As protein: CSVESAYEQYF. J is TRBJ2-7 and V is TRBV29-1; D remains ambiguous. Germline loops: CDR1 SQVTM, CDR2 ANQGSEA. The CDR3 contains 11 residues. The ends were cut back, 2 bases at V and 2 bases at J, with 4 bases in the middle.

This clonotype was counted a few times. The genes are TRBV7-2 and TRBJ1-5; no reliable D call. The CDR3 is 13 amino acids. Trimming pared 5 bases from V and 6 bases from J, leaving 11 bases between. Germline values: CDR1 SGHTA, CDR2 FQGNSA. CDR3 nucleotides: TGTGCCAGCAGCGAGAGGTGGGGTCAGCCCCAGCATTTT. It yields the protein CASSERWGQPQHF. The full variable domain, in which reference TRBV7-2 and TRBJ1-5 provide the parts outside the CDR3, is GAGVSQSPSNKVTEKGKDVELRCDPISGHTALYWYRQSLGQGLEFLIYFQGNSAPDKSGLPSDRFSAERTGGSVSTLTIQRTQQEDSAVYLCASSERWGQPQHFGDGTRLSIL.

This clonotype has at least ten counts. The rearrangement joins TRBV24-1 to TRBJ2-5; possibly TRBD1 for D (6 bases). The CDR3 extends over 16 amino acids. The germline gives CDR1 KGHDR, CDR2 SFDVKD. Trimming stripped 3 bases from V and 2 bases from J, with 15 bases between. This CDR3 is CATSDPTTGLQETQYF. In nucleotides, the CDR3 is TGTGCCACCAGTGATCCAACCACAGGGTTGCAAGAGACCCAGTACTTC.

This sequence joins TRBV12-3 or TRBV12-4 and TRBJ1-2; the D gene is possibly TRBD1 (6 bases). This CDR3 comprises 15 residues. The V and J ends lost 3 bases and 0 bases respectively, with 11 bases between them. DNA of the CDR3: TGTGCCAGCAGTTTGGGGGGCGTTGCTAACTATGGCTACACCTTC. Translated: CASSLGGVANYGYTF.